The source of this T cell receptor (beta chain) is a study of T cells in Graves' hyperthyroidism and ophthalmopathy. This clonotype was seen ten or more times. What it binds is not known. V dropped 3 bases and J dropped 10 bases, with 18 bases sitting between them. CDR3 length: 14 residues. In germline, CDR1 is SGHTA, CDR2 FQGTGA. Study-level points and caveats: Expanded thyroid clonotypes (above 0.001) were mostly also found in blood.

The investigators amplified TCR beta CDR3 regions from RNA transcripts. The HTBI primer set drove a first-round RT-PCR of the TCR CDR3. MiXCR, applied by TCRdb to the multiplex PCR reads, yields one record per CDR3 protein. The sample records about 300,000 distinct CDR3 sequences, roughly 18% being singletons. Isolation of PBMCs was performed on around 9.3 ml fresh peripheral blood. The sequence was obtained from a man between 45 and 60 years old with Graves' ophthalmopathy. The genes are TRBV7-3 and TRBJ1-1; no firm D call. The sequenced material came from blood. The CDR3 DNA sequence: TGTGCCAGCAGCTTCGGAAAGGAACTCGAAGGAGCTTTCTTT. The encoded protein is CASSFGKELEGAFF.